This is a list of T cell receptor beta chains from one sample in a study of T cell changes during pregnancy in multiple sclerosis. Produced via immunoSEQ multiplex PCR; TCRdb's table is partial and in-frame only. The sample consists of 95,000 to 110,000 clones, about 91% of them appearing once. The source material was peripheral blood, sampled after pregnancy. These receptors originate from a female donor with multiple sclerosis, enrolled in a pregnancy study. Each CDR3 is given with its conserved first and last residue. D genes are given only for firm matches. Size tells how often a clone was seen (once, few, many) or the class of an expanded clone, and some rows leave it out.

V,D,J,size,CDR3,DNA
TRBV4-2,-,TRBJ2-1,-,CASSQRGGSSYNEQFF,TGTGCCAGCAGCCAAAGGGGGGGGAGCTCCTACAATGAGCAGTTCTTC
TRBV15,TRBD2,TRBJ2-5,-,CATSSGTSWETQYF,TGTGCCACCAGCTCCGGGACTAGCTGGGAGACCCAGTACTTC
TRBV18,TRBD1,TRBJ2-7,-,CASSQTGTGPNKQYF,TGTGCCAGCTCACAAACCGGGACAGGTCCTAATAAGCAGTACTTC
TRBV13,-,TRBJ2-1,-,CASSLELGGRSYNEQFF,TGTGCCAGCAGCTTAGAATTGGGCGGGCGTTCCTACAATGAGCAGTTCTTC
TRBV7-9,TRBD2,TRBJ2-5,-,CASSPGLAVPETQYF,TGTGCCAGCAGCCCCGGACTAGCAGTTCCAGAGACCCAGTACTTC
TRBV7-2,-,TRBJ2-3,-,CASSSDSSTDTQYF,TGTGCCAGCAGCTCGGACTCCAGCACAGATACGCAGTATTTT
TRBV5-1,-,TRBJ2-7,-,CASSSYSPYEQYF,TGCGCCAGCAGCTCGTACAGCCCCTACGAGCAGTACTTC
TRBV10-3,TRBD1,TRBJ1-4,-,CAITFPDRDGYEKLFF,TGTGCCATCACCTTTCCGGACAGGGACGGATACGAAAAACTGTTTTTT
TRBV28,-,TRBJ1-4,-,CASLSVINEKLFF,TGTGCCAGCCTGTCAGTAATCAATGAAAAACTGTTTTTT
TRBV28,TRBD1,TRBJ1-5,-,CASGPQGAGSNQPQHF,TGTGCCAGCGGACCTCAGGGGGCGGGGAGCAATCAGCCCCAGCATTTT
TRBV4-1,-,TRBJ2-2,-,CASSQDIADSTGELFF,TGCGCCAGCAGCCAAGATATAGCGGATAGCACCGGGGAGCTGTTTTTT
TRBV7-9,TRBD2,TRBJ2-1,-,CASSLVAGGPRDNEQFF,TGTGCCAGCAGCTTAGTTGCGGGAGGACCAAGAGACAATGAGCAGTTCTTC
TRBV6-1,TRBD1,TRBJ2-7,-,CASSATGQSSYEQYF,TGTGCCAGCAGTGCAACGGGACAGTCCTCCTACGAGCAGTACTTC
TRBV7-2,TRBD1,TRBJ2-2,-,CASSLRQGRGTGELFF,TGTGCCAGCAGCTTGCGACAGGGCCGGGGCACCGGGGAGCTGTTTTTT
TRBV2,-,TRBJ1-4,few,CASKLRQLNEKLFF,TGTGCCAGCAAGCTACGACAGCTTAATGAAAAACTGTTTTTT
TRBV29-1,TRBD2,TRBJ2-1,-,CSVDRAGGRYNEQFF,TGCAGCGTCGATCGAGCGGGGGGGCGCTACAATGAGCAGTTCTTC
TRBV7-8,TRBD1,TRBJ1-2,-,CASSVTGGRDYGYTF,TGTGCCAGCAGCGTCACAGGGGGTCGGGACTATGGCTACACCTTC
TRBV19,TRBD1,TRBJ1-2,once,CASTKDRVYTF,TGTGCCAGTACCAAGGACAGGGTCTACACCTTC
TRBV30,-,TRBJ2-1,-,CAWSVNQADEQFF,TGTGCCTGGAGTGTCAACCAAGCGGATGAGCAGTTCTTC
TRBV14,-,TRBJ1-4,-,CASSQGGFGRSTNEKLFF,TGTGCCAGCAGCCAAGGAGGGTTCGGGCGTTCAACTAATGAAAAACTGTTTTTT
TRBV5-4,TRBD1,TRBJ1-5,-,CASSGGTESNQPQHF,TGTGCCAGCAGCGGGGGGACAGAAAGCAATCAGCCCCAGCATTTT
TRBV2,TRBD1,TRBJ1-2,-,CASSDSSGGYGYTF,TGTGCCAGCAGTGATAGCTCAGGGGGCTATGGCTACACCTTC
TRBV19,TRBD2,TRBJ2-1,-,CASSIPSGSPTNEQFF,TGTGCCAGTAGTATCCCCAGCGGGAGCCCCACGAATGAGCAGTTCTTC
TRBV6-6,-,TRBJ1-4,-,CASSFSDGGANEKLFF,TGTGCCAGCAGTTTCTCCGACGGGGGAGCTAATGAAAAACTGTTTTTT
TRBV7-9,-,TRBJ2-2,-,CASSLGQNTGELFF,TGTGCCAGCAGCTTAGGACAGAACACCGGGGAGCTGTTTTTT
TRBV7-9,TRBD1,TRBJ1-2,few,CASSLAGGYYGYTF,TGTGCCAGCAGCTTAGCAGGGGGCTACTATGGCTACACCTTC
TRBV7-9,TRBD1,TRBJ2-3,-,CASSSPWGQLDNTDTQYF,TGTGCCAGCAGCTCCCCGTGGGGACAGTTGGACAATACAGATACGCAGTATTTT
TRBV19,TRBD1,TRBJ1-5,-,CASRWTGSNQPQHF,TGTGCCAGTAGGTGGACAGGGAGCAATCAGCCCCAGCATTTT
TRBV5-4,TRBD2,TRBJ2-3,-,CASSFAGGSTDTQYF,TGTGCCAGCAGCTTCGCGGGAGGTAGCACAGATACGCAGTATTTT
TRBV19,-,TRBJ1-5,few,CASSERDSNQPQHF,TGTGCCAGTAGTGAGAGGGATAGCAATCAGCCCCAGCATTTT
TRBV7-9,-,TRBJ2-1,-,CASSIGGTYNEQFF,TGTGCCAGCAGCATCGGAGGTACATACAATGAGCAGTTCTTC
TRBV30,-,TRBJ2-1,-,CARRGVGTHNEQFF,TGTGCCCGGAGAGGAGTAGGGACTCACAATGAGCAGTTCTTC
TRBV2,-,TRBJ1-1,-,CASSAFGRGGGTNTEAFF,TGTGCCAGCAGTGCTTTCGGGCGCGGTGGCGGGACGAACACTGAAGCTTTCTTT
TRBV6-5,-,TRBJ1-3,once,CASRREYTIYF,TGTGCCAGCAGACGGGAGTACACCATATATTTT
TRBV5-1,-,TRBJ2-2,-,CASSSRGTGELFF,TGCGCCAGCAGCTCTAGGGGTACCGGGGAGCTGTTTTTT
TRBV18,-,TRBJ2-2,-,CASSPKFETGELFF,TGTGCCAGCTCACCAAAGTTCGAGACCGGGGAGCTGTTTTTT
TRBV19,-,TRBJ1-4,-,CASSHRGIGEKLFF,TGTGCCAGTAGTCATAGAGGAATAGGAGAAAAACTGTTTTTT
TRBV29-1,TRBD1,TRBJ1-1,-,CSAGQGITEAFF,TGCAGCGCCGGACAGGGAATCACTGAAGCTTTCTTT
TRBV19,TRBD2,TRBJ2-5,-,CASSIGSSAGGLRETQYF,TGTGCCAGTAGTATAGGAAGCTCGGCGGGAGGACTCCGGGAGACCCAGTACTTC
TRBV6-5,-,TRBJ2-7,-,CASKGTFLRAHEQYF,TGTGCCAGCAAGGGAACGTTTCTCAGGGCCCACGAGCAGTACTTC
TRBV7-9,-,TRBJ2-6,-,CASSRLGAGANVLTF,TGTGCCAGCAGCCGGTTGGGGGCCGGGGCCAACGTCCTGACTTTC
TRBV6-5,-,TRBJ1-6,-,CASSYSGLINSPLHF,TGTGCCAGCAGTTACTCGGGACTGATTAATTCACCCCTCCACTTT
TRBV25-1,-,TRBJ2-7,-,CASSDSIADSYEQYF,TGTGCCAGCAGTGATTCGATAGCGGATTCCTACGAGCAGTACTTC
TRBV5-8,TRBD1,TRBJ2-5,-,CASSTGDSQETQYF,TGTGCCAGCAGCACCGGGGACAGCCAAGAGACCCAGTACTTC
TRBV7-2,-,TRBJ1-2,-,CASSPGGRSGYTF,TGTGCCAGCAGCCCCGGGGGGCGATCTGGCTACACCTTC
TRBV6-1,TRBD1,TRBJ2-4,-,CASSEALGQGWGNIQYF,TGTGCCAGCAGTGAAGCGCTAGGACAGGGTTGGGGAAACATTCAGTACTTC
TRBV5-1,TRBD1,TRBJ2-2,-,CASSLGHRGANTGELFF,TGCGCCAGCAGCTTGGGCCACAGGGGGGCGAACACCGGGGAGCTGTTTTTT
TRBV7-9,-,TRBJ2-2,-,CASSRSPYDTGELFF,TGTGCCAGCAGCCGGAGCCCCTATGACACCGGGGAGCTGTTTTTT
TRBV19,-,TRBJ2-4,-,CASQSLGGFRYF,TGTGCCAGTCAAAGCCTAGGGGGTTTTCGGTACTTC
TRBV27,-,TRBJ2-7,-,CASKKLLSYEQYF,TGTGCCAGCAAGAAACTGTTGTCCTACGAGCAGTACTTC
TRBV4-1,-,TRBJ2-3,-,CASSPRELISTDTQYF,TGCGCCAGCAGCCCGAGGGAGCTTATAAGCACAGATACGCAGTATTTT
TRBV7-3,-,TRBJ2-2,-,CASSSGSTGELFF,TGTGCCAGCAGCTCGGGGAGTACCGGGGAGCTGTTTTTT
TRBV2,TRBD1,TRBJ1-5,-,CASSGTGGRQPQHF,TGTGCCAGCAGTGGCACAGGGGGTCGGCAGCCCCAGCATTTT